Listed below are T cell receptor beta chains from one sample, sequenced in a study of blood T cell repertoires in COVID-19. The protocol was immunoSEQ multiplex PCR, while the TCRdb copy is restricted to in-frame clones and leaves out a portion. The profile shows 200,000 to 250,000 clones, around 84% of them singletons. The sample was peripheral blood. The receptors stem from a woman aged 70-85 years with active or convalescent COVID-19. The CDR3 runs from the conserved cysteine through the conserved F or W.

CDR3 length: 15
V gene: TRBV7-2
CDR3 protein: CASSLVLAGDNEQFF

CDR3 length: 13
V gene: TRBV24-1
CDR3 protein: CATSDEAAEKLFF

CDR3 length: 16
V gene: TRBV7-9
CDR3 protein: CASSLTGTLEGEKLFF

CDR3 length: 15
V gene: TRBV10-3
CDR3 protein: CAISPSSGGEETQYF

CDR3 length: 16
V gene: TRBV23-1
CDR3 protein: CASSQSPDRVNQPQHF

CDR3 length: 15
V gene: TRBV18
CDR3 protein: CASSSTGGTYEKLFF

CDR3 length: 15
V gene: TRBV18
CDR3 protein: CASSPPNPTSYEQYF

CDR3 length: 12
V gene: TRBV5-7
CDR3 protein: CARSTGESPLHF

CDR3 length: 11
V gene: TRBV5-6
CDR3 protein: CASSLGVEAFF

CDR3 length: 17
V gene: TRBV6-4
CDR3 protein: CASAVEPGQGYTGELFF

CDR3 length: 13
V gene: TRBV19
CDR3 protein: CASSIRTGAGYTF

CDR3 length: 13
V gene: TRBV6-2/TRBV6-3
CDR3 protein: CASSYFRENGYTF

CDR3 length: 22
V gene: TRBV3-1/TRBV3-2
CDR3 protein: CASSQEWQRLAGGSWFTDTQYF

CDR3 length: 14
V gene: TRBV6-5
CDR3 protein: CASSLDRGQLGYTF

CDR3 length: 15
V gene: TRBV3-1/TRBV3-2
CDR3 protein: CASTALGSGGARQFF

CDR3 length: 17
V gene: TRBV9
CDR3 protein: CASSGQRGGLGIDTQYF

CDR3 length: 18
V gene: TRBV3-1/TRBV3-2
CDR3 protein: CASSQGAGSTTSNQPQHF